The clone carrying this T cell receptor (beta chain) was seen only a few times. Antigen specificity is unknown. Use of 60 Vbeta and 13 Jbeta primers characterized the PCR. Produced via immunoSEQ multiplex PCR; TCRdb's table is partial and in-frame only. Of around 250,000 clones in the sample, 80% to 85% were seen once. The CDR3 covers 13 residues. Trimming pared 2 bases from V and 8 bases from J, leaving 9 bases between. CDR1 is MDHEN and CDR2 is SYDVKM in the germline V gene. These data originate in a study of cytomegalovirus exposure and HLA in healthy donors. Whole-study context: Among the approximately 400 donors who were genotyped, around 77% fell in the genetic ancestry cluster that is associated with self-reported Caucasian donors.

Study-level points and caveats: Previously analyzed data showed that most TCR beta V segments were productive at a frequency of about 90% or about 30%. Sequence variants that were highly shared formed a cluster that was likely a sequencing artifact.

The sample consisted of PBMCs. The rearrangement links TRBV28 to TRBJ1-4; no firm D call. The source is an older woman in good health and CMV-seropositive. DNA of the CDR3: TGTGCCAGCAGTTTAGGCGGTTGGGAAAAACTGTTTTTT. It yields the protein CASSLGGWEKLFF.